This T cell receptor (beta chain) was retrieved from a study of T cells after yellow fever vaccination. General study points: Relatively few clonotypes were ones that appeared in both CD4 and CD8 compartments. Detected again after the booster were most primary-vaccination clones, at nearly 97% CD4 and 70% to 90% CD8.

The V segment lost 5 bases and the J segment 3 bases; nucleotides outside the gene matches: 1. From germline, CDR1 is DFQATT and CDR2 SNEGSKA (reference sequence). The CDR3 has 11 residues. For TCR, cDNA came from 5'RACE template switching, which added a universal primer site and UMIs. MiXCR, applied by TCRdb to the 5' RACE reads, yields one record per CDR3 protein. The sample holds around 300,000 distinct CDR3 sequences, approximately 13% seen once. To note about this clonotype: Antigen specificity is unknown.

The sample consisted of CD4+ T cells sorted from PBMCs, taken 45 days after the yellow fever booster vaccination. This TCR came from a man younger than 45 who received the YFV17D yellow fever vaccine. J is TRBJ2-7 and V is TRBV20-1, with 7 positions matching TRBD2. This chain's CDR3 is CSAWGGYEQYF. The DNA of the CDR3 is TGCAGTGCTTGGGGGGGCTACGAGCAGTACTTC.